This TCR beta chain stems from a study of shared clonotypes between healthy human individuals. For the study at large: Those who served as donors were a couple of women and a few men between the ages of 18 and 49.

This clone appeared a single time. Libraries were prepared by immunoSEQ multiplex PCR; TCRdb keeps only in-frame clonotypes and omits some of them. The table has 1.4 million or so clones, roughly 98.5% seen once; the top ten hold 0.3% to 0.45%. Germline V gene lookup returns CDR1 SGHRS and CDR2 YFSETQ. The CDR3 totals 14 residues. Germline trimming cut 4 bases from V and 9 bases from J; bases unmatched to any gene: 6. The donors, healthy adults who were HIV-negative, had experienced no recent acute infections or vaccinations. The TCR sequence derives from a man aged 25-45 years in good health. The V and J genes are TRBV5-1 and TRBJ2-1; the match to TRBD2 covers 11 bases. Sequenced input: naive CD4+ T cells sorted from blood. Sample subset: CD45RA+ positively selected. The CDR3 DNA reads TGCGCCAGCAGCCTAATAGCGGGAGGGAGTGAGCAGTTCTTC. Amino acids: CASSLIAGGSEQFF.